Presented here are 19 T cell receptor beta chains from one specimen sequenced in a study of CD8 T cells in Susac syndrome. The RNA, about 0.45 to 1 ug, was put through reverse transcription using random hexamers. One entry per CDR3 protein, called by TCRdb with MiXCR from the immunoSEQ multiplex PCR reads. This sample carries around 170,000 distinct CDR3 sequences, approximately 95% of them seen once, and the ten largest clones take around 0.16%. The specimen was CD8+ T cells from PBMCs. The receptor set was obtained from a human donor with Susac syndrome.

The table lists this clonotype with a count of one. V and J are TRBV5-6 and TRBJ2-2; 14 bases are a match to TRBD2. CDR1 SGHDT and CDR2 YYEEEE come from the germline V gene. CDR3 length: 16 residues. Germline trimming cut 4 bases from V and 6 bases from J; bases unmatched to any gene: 5. Written as DNA, the CDR3 is TGTGCCAGCAGCGCCGGGACTAGCGGGGGCGCCGGGGAGCTGTTTTTT. Encoded protein: CASSAGTSGGAGELFF.

This chain joins TRBV30 and TRBJ2-5; a possible D gene is TRBD1 (6 bases). The CDR3 covers 12 residues. Trimming cost V 7 bases and J 3 bases, with 12 bases left between them. Germline V lookup: CDR1 GTSNPN, CDR2 SVGIG (reference sequence). Written as DNA, the CDR3 is TGTGCCTTACAGGGTCAAGAAGAGACCCAGTACTTC. This translates into CALQGQEETQYF. Combining the CDR3 with reference TRBV30 and TRBJ2-5 gives the whole variable domain SQTIHQWPATLVQPVGSPLSLECTVEGTSNPNLYWYRQAAGRGLQLLFYSVGIGQISSEVPQNLSASRPQDRQFILSSKKLLLSDSGFYLCALQGQEETQYFGPGTRLLVL.

The rearrangement links TRBV7-9 to TRBJ2-5, with no clear D. CDR3 length: 13 amino acids. The germline gives CDR1 SEHNR, CDR2 FQNEAQ (reference sequence). Trimming left V 5 bases short and J 1 base short, with 8 bases between. DNA for the CDR3: TGTGCCAGCAGCCCACAATCCCAAGAGACCCAGTACTTC. The encoded protein is CASSPQSQETQYF.

This clonotype showed up just once. The chain uses TRBV5-6 and TRBJ2-1; D is perhaps TRBD1 or TRBD2 (5 bases each). This CDR3 is built from 16 residues. Per the germline V gene, CDR1 is SGHDT and CDR2 is YYEEEE. V lost 0 bases, J lost 8 bases, and 18 bases lay in between. CDR3 loop: CASSLVRGPRIHEQFF. The CDR3 bases are TGTGCCAGCAGCTTGGTACGGGGACCGCGAATCCATGAGCAGTTCTTC.

The chain employs TRBV6-1 and TRBJ1-6; D may be TRBD1 (5 bases). Trimming took 8 bases from V and 5 from J, leaving 19 bases between them. The CDR3 extends over 16 amino acids. Germline CDR1 is MNHNS and CDR2 is SASEGT. The CDR3 DNA is TGTGCCAGCGGGGGGTGGGCGTCCCGGGATAATTCACCCCTCCACTTT. Protein sequence: CASGGWASRDNSPLHF.

The rearrangement uses TRBV7-2 and TRBJ2-2; D is perhaps TRBD1 or TRBD2 (6 bases each). Germline V gene lookup returns CDR1 SGHTA and CDR2 FQGNSA. This CDR3 has 17 residues. The germline V and J ends were trimmed by 2 bases and 4 bases, with 17 bases remaining between them. The CDR3 DNA follows: TGTGCCAGCAGCTTACTTTCGGGGGCTTGGAGCACCGGGGAGCTGTTTTTT. This encodes CASSLLSGAWSTGELFF.

The rearrangement uses TRBV5-4 and TRBJ1-1, with a tentative D call TRBD1 (6 bases). Trimming left V 5 bases short and J 8 bases short, with 16 bases between. CDR3 length equals 13 residues. Germline V gene data show CDR1 as SGHNT and CDR2 as YYREEE (reference sequence). CDR3 loop: CASRSGGLGEAFF. The CDR3 DNA reads as TGTGCCAGCAGGTCTGGGGGCTTAGGGGAAGCTTTCTTT.

CDR3 sequence (DNA): TGTGCCTGGGGGACAGGGGGCTCCTACGAGCAGTACTTC. This encodes CAWGTGGSYEQYF. The chain couples TRBV30 to TRBJ2-7; TRBD1 aligns across 11 bases. With 5 bases clipped from V and 0 bases from J, the junction kept 0 bases outside the gene matches. This CDR3 is 13 amino acids long. Germline V lookup: CDR1 GTSNPN, CDR2 SVGIG (reference sequence).

V and J are TRBV9 and TRBJ2-5, with D perhaps TRBD2 (5 bases). Trimming took 2 bases from V and 9 from J, leaving 11 bases between them. CDR3 length: 12 residues. The V gene's germline CDR1 is SGDLS and CDR2 YYNGEE. CDR3 sequence reads: CASSVGGGPQYF. Here the CDR3 DNA reads TGTGCCAGCAGCGTTGGAGGCGGGCCCCAGTACTTC.

The chain links TRBV29-1 to TRBJ1-2, with TRBD1 identical over 7 bases. The CDR3 consists of 12 residues. Unmatched junction bases numbered 5, after V lost 7 bases and J lost 3 bases. CDR1 is SQVTM and CDR2 is ANQGSEA in the germline V gene. Here the CDR3 DNA reads TGCAGCGCCGTCACAGGGGACTATGGCTACACCTTC. Its translation is CSAVTGDYGYTF.

The chain employs TRBV20-1 and TRBJ1-3; 8 bases line up with TRBD1. The length of the CDR3 is 16 residues. Germline CDR1 and CDR2: DFQATT and SNEGSKA (reference sequence). The V and J ends lost 0 bases and 4 bases, in that order; junction bases with no gene match: 8. In DNA form, the CDR3 reads TGCAGTGCTAGAGATGGACAGGGCCTCAGGGGAAACACCATATATTTT. Protein product: CSARDGQGLRGNTIYF.

The gene calls are TRBV29-1 and TRBJ1-1, with 7 bases matching TRBD1. This CDR3 has 13 amino acids. From germline, CDR1 is SQVTM and CDR2 ANQGSEA. The V and J ends lost 7 bases and 5 bases, in that order; junction bases with no gene match: 10. CDR3 region: CSGLSDRATEAFF. DNA of the CDR3: TGCAGCGGACTAAGCGACAGGGCGACTGAAGCTTTCTTT.

The chain is built from TRBV3-1 and TRBJ1-2; D is uncertain. CDR3 length equals 17 residues. Per germline, CDR1 LGHDT and CDR2 YNNKEL (reference sequence). V was trimmed by 0 bases and J by 6 bases, leaving 20 bases between them. DNA for the CDR3: TGTGCCAGCAGCCAAGAGATTGGTGAGGGATGGGGAAATGGCTACACCTTC. The encoded protein is CASSQEIGEGWGNGYTF. The full variable domain, its missing parts supplied by reference TRBV3-1 and TRBJ1-2, is DTAVSQTPKYLVTQMGNDKSIKCEQNLGHDTMYWYKQDSKKFLKIMFSYNNKELIINETVPNRFSPKSPDKAHLNLHINSLELGDSAVYFCASSQEIGEGWGNGYTFGSGTRLTVV.

The chain uses TRBV29-1 and TRBJ2-7, with 10 bases matching TRBD2. There are 13 residues in the CDR3. Germline values: CDR1 SQVTM, CDR2 ANQGSEA. V shed 7 bases and J 2 bases; nucleotides not matched to a gene: 5. The CDR3 DNA sequence: TGCAGCGCGATACTAGCGGGGCCCTACGAGCAGTACTTC. Translating gives CSAILAGPYEQYF.

A single count supports this clonotype. The chain links TRBV20-1 to TRBJ2-3, with D perhaps TRBD1 (6 bases). Looked up from germline, CDR1 is DFQATT and CDR2 is SNEGSKA (reference sequence). V was cut by 0 bases and J by 2 bases, with 12 bases left in between. CDR3 size: 15 residues. The CDR3 DNA is TGCAGTGCTAGAGACAGGGGTCTCCACACAGATACGCAGTATTTT. It yields the protein CSARDRGLHTDTQYF.

This sequence joins TRBV24-1 and TRBJ2-1, with 8 bases aligning to TRBD1. Germline trimming cut 9 bases from V and 10 bases from J; bases unmatched to any gene: 7. The CDR3 runs to 12 residues. Germline-derived CDR1 and CDR2 are KGHDR and SFDVKD. CDR3 sequence: CATEDRAMEQFF. CDR3 coding DNA: TGTGCCACCGAGGACAGGGCCATGGAGCAGTTCTTC.

This rearrangement joins TRBV19 to TRBJ1-2, with 8 positions matching TRBD1. The CDR3 is 14 amino acids. Per germline, CDR1 LNHDA and CDR2 SQIVND (reference sequence). The J segment lost 4 bases and the V segment lost 6 bases, leaving 7 bases of the junction unmatched. The CDR3 DNA sequence: TGTGCCAGTAGACCGGGACAGGTCTTCTATGGCTACACCTTC. It codes for CASRPGQVFYGYTF.

This rearrangement joins TRBV6-1 to TRBJ2-5; D not certain. The CDR3 has 15 amino acids. V was shortened by 2 bases and J by 2 bases, with 12 bases between the two germline ends. CDR1 and CDR2 from the germline V gene are MNHNS and SASEGT. The CDR3 DNA is TGTGCCAGCAGTGAATTTTCAGCGCCGCAAGAGACCCAGTACTTC. This codes for CASSEFSAPQETQYF.

This clonotype was observed once. The V gene is TRBV5-1, the J gene TRBJ2-3; D might be TRBD1 or TRBD2, each matching 5 bases. CDR1 and CDR2 (germline): SGHRS, YFSETQ. The V end lost 0 bases, the J end lost 3 bases, and 17 bases lay between the germline ends. The CDR3 spans 17 residues. The CDR3 DNA follows: TGCGCCAGCAGCTTGGTAACTCTAGAGGGGAGTACAGATACGCAGTATTTT. It translates to CASSLVTLEGSTDTQYF.